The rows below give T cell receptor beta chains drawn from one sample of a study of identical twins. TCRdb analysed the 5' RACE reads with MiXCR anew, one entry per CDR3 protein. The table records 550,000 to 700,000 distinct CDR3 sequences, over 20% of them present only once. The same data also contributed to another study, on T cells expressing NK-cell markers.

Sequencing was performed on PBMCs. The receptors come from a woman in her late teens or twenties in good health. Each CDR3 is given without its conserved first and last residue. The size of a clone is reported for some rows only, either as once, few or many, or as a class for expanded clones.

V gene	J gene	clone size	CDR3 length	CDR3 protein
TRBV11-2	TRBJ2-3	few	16	ASSLGTSGSRFADTQY
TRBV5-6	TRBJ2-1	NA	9	ASSSANLGV
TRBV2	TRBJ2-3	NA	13	ASSEAPGGTDTQY
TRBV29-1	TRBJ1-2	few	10	RATGTNYGYT
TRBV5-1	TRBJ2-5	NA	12	ASSPLGVQETQY
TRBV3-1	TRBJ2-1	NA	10	ASSQADLEQF
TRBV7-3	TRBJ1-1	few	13	ASSLGGPGNTEAF
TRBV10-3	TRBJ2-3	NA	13	AISDPPGSTDTQY
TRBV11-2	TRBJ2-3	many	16	ASSLMNLSGYRTDTQY
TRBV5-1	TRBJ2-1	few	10	ASSRYSNEQF
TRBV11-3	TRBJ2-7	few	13	ASSKNRDSNYEQY
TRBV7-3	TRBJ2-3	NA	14	ASSEGLADSTDTQY
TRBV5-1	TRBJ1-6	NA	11	ASSSEDRAPLH
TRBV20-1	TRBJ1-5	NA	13	SAGRQGLSNQPQH
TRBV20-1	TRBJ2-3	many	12	SASGTSSTDTQY
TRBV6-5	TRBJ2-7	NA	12	ASSHRGPAPGQY
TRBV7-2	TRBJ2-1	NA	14	ASSPRRTSGYNEQF
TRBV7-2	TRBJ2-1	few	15	ASSLLAGGYFYNEQF
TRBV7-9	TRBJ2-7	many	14	ASSLISGGAWNEQY
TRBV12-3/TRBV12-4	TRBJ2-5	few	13	ASSWEGTAYGTQY
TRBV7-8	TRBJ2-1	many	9	ASGNYNEQF
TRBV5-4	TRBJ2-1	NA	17	ASSLAQPFLAGEGNEQF